Shown below are 21 T cell receptor beta chains from a single sample sequenced in a study of T-cell reconstitution after alpha-beta-depleted transplantation in children. Preparation of the TCRbeta library was carried out with unique molecular identifiers. In TCRdb, the PCR reads were re-called with MiXCR into one record per CDR3 protein. The sample has hundreds of thousands of distinct CDR3 sequences; roughly a quarter are singletons. The input for sequencing was PBMCs, mostly from graft donor cells, taken 360 days after TCRalphabeta/CD19-depleted stem cell transplant. The receptors come from a female patient aged 2 to 10 who had a stem cell transplant for congenital amegakaryocytic thrombocytopenia, so the T cells may come from the graft donor.

In this sample, this clonotype turned up a few times. The rearrangement joins TRBV15 to TRBJ2-7; TRBD2 might be the D (6 bases). CDR1 is LNHNV and CDR2 is YYDKDF in the germline V gene (reference sequence). This CDR3 has 15 amino acids. Deletions cut 1 base from V and 3 bases from J, with 13 bases between. The DNA for the CDR3 is TGTGCCACCAGCAGAGCCATCGGGGGTGGCTACGAGCAGTACTTC. It encodes CATSRAIGGGYEQYF.

This clonotype came up once. The chain combines TRBV6-1 with TRBJ2-7, with D unclear. The V and J ends lost 6 bases and 0 bases respectively, with 12 bases between them. CDR3 length equals 14 residues. CDR1 and CDR2 from the germline V gene are MNHNS and SASEGT. The CDR3 sequence: CASSSRRISYEQYF. CDR3 sequence (DNA): TGTGCCAGCAGCAGTCGACGGATCTCCTACGAGCAGTACTTC.

The chain couples TRBV4-3 to TRBJ2-7; 11 bases are shared with TRBD2. The trim removed 6 bases at V and 2 bases at J, leaving 12 bases unmatched. Germline CDR1 reads LGHNA; CDR2 reads YSLEER. CDR3 length: 17 residues. The CDR3 coding sequence is TGCGCCAGCAGTCCCGGACAACTAGCGGGAGAGCCCTACGAGCAGTACTTC. It is translated as CASSPGQLAGEPYEQYF.

This clonotype was counted only a few times. The chain carries TRBV11-3 and TRBJ1-1; TRBD1 is a possible D gene (5 bases). CDR3 length equals 14 residues. Germline CDR1 reads SGHNT; CDR2 reads YENEEA. V gave up 5 bases and J gave up 1 base, with 11 bases separating them. CDR3 DNA sequence: TGTGCCAGCAGCGACGGGACGGGGAACACTGAAGCTTTCTTT. It encodes CASSDGTGNTEAFF.

The rearrangement joins TRBV5-1 to TRBJ2-1; 8 nucleotides align to TRBD2. Germline values: CDR1 SGHRS, CDR2 YFSETQ. J gave up 7 bases and V 3 bases, and 9 bases lay outside the gene matches. The CDR3 runs 15 residues. In DNA form, the CDR3 reads TGCGCCAGCAGCTGGGCGGGACTAGACGCTAATGAGCAGTTCTTC. Translating gives CASSWAGLDANEQFF.

This clonotype was seen a handful of times. The chain recombines TRBV12-3 or TRBV12-4 with TRBJ2-3, with no clear D. Deletions cut 8 bases from V and 2 bases from J, with 5 bases between. The CDR3 spans 11 residues. The chain's CDR3 is CASRFTDTQYF. The CDR3 DNA is TGTGCCAGCCGCTTCACAGATACGCAGTATTTT.

This clonotype turned up a few times. The rearrangement uses TRBV24-1 and TRBJ1-2; no clear D gene. Trimming pared 2 bases from V and 13 bases from J, leaving 19 bases between. CDR3 size: 14 residues. Germline V gene lookup returns CDR1 KGHDR and CDR2 SFDVKD. DNA for the CDR3: TGTGCCACCAGTGATTGGCCGAACGTTGGAGGCATCACCTTC. Translated, it gives CATSDWPNVGGITF.

This chain connects TRBV12-3 or TRBV12-4 to TRBJ1-3; 7 nucleotides line up with TRBD1. J lost 9 bases, V lost 5 bases, and 7 bases had no gene match. The CDR3 is 13 residues long. The CDR3 here is CASSVGQVITIYF. For the CDR3, the DNA is TGTGCCAGCAGTGTCGGACAGGTCATCACCATATATTTT.

The chain couples TRBV28 to TRBJ1-3, with D maybe TRBD1 (5 bases). CDR1 is MDHEN and CDR2 is SYDVKM in the germline V gene. V dropped 6 bases and J dropped 0 bases, with 18 bases sitting between them. This CDR3 region has 17 residues. The chain's CDR3 is CASSPHDSPFSGNTIYF. CDR3 coding DNA: TGTGCCAGCAGCCCGCACGACAGCCCCTTCTCTGGAAACACCATATATTTT.

The chain combines TRBV30 with TRBJ2-5; 7 bases agree with TRBD2. Germline V lookup: CDR1 GTSNPN, CDR2 SVGIG (reference sequence). The V segment lost 0 bases and the J segment 1 base; nucleotides outside the gene matches: 2. The CDR3 contains 14 residues. Here the CDR3 reads CAWSVRGGQETQYF. For the CDR3, the DNA is TGTGCCTGGAGTGTACGCGGGGGCCAAGAGACCCAGTACTTC.

This chain connects TRBV15 to TRBJ1-3; D gene unclear. The germline CDR1 and CDR2 sequences are LNHNV and YYDKDF (reference sequence). This CDR3 contains 18 residues. Trimming stripped 0 bases from V and 0 bases from J, with 15 bases between. CDR3 residues: CATSRDLGRRFSGNTIYF. The CDR3 nucleotides are TGTGCCACCAGCAGAGATCTGGGCCGGCGTTTCTCTGGAAACACCATATATTTT.

The DNA for the CDR3 is TGTGCCAGCAGGGCCGGGTCCAATCAGCCCCAGCATTTT. Protein product: CASRAGSNQPQHF. The chain has TRBV7-9 and TRBJ1-5; no definite D call. Trimming stripped 6 bases from V and 3 bases from J, with 9 bases between. This CDR3 spans 13 amino acids. Per germline, CDR1 SEHNR and CDR2 FQNEAQ (reference sequence). Variable domain in full (rest from reference TRBV7-9 and TRBJ1-5): DTGVSQNPRHKITKRGQNVTFRCDPISEHNRLYWYRQTLGQGPEFLTYFQNEAQLEKSRLLSDRFSAERPKGSFSTLEIQRTEQGDSAMYLCASRAGSNQPQHFGDGTRLSIL.

V and J are TRBV4-2 and TRBJ1-5; 7 bases map to TRBD1. The CDR3 is 16 amino acids. The ends lost 5 bases at V and 2 bases at J; junction bases unmatched: 9. Germline V gives CDR1 LGHNA, CDR2 YNFKEQ. CDR3 nucleotide sequence: TGTGCCAGCAGCTACACAGGGGATCGCGGCAATCAGCCCCAGCATTTT. It translates to CASSYTGDRGNQPQHF.

This clonotype showed up just a few times. The chain uses TRBV18 and TRBJ2-3, with 14 bases aligning to TRBD2. With 1 base clipped from V and 5 bases from J, the junction kept 2 bases outside the gene matches. The CDR3 covers 16 residues. Germline CDR1 is KGHSH and CDR2 is LQKENI. CDR3 sequence (DNA): TGTGCCAGCTCACCACGACTAGCGGGGGGGCAAGATACGCAGTATTTT. It is translated as CASSPRLAGGQDTQYF.

CDR3 residues: CASSSHLGLAGGRFTGELFF. In DNA form, the CDR3 reads TGTGCCAGCAGTTCTCACCTCGGACTAGCGGGGGGGCGGTTCACCGGGGAGCTGTTTTTT. V and J are TRBV28 and TRBJ2-2; 15 nucleotides line up with TRBD2. The ends lost 4 bases at V and 4 bases at J; junction bases unmatched: 13. The CDR3 runs to 20 residues. The germline gives CDR1 MDHEN, CDR2 SYDVKM. The full variable domain, its missing parts supplied by reference TRBV28 and TRBJ2-2, is DVKVTQSSRYLVKRTGEKVFLECVQDMDHENMFWYRQDPGLGLRLIYFSYDVKMKEKGDIPEGYSVSREKKERFSLILESASTNQTSMYLCASSSHLGLAGGRFTGELFFGEGSRLTVL.

The rearrangement uses TRBV12-3 or TRBV12-4 and TRBJ2-7; D is perhaps TRBD1 or TRBD2 (5 bases each). The germline V and J ends were trimmed by 9 bases and 12 bases, with 18 bases remaining between them. This CDR3 has 11 residues. As DNA, the CDR3 is TGTGCCAGTCCCCAGTGCAGGGACCTGTACTTC. Protein: CASPQCRDLYF.

The V and J genes are TRBV24-1 and TRBJ1-2; 7 bases are shared with TRBD1. CDR3 length: 13 amino acids. Germline CDR1 and CDR2: KGHDR and SFDVKD. The J segment lost 4 bases and the V segment lost 7 bases, leaving 5 bases of the junction unmatched. The CDR3 here is CATSPGTAYGYTF. CDR3 nucleotides: TGTGCCACCAGCCCCGGGACAGCCTATGGCTACACCTTC.

The chain carries TRBV28 and TRBJ2-1; tentatively, D is TRBD2 (5 bases). Per germline, CDR1 MDHEN and CDR2 SYDVKM. This CDR3 region has 14 residues. Trimming pared 5 bases from V and 5 bases from J, leaving 13 bases between. CDR3 nucleotide sequence: TGTGCCAGCAGTAGGTTGACTAACGACAATGAGCAGTTCTTC. It yields the protein CASSRLTNDNEQFF.

The J gene is TRBJ1-2, the V gene TRBV5-1; 8 nucleotides match TRBD1. The V segment lost 4 bases and the J segment 6 bases; nucleotides outside the gene matches: 14. The CDR3 sequence is 16 residues long. The germline V gene encodes CDR1 SGHRS and CDR2 YFSETQ. The DNA of the CDR3 is TGCGCCAGCAGCAGGACCGGGACAGGCCTCCTCGATGGCTACACCTTC. Protein: CASSRTGTGLLDGYTF.

This chain joins TRBV5-1 and TRBJ2-4; 7 bases are a match to TRBD1. CDR3 length: 16 amino acids. The V gene's germline CDR1 is SGHRS and CDR2 YFSETQ. V dropped 1 base and J dropped 5; count of bases not matched to a gene: 9. The CDR3 is CASSLFATGVQNIQYF. CDR3 in DNA: TGCGCCAGCAGCTTGTTCGCTACAGGGGTCCAAAACATTCAGTACTTC.

V is TRBV6-1 and J is TRBJ2-1, with TRBD2 identical over 10 bases. J lost 3 bases, V lost 7 bases, and 6 bases had no gene match. Germline CDR1 and CDR2: MNHNS and SASEGT. This CDR3 region has 15 residues. The CDR3 nucleotides read TGTGCCAGCACCCGGACTAGCGGAAACTACAATGAGCAGTTCTTC. Protein sequence: CASTRTSGNYNEQFF.